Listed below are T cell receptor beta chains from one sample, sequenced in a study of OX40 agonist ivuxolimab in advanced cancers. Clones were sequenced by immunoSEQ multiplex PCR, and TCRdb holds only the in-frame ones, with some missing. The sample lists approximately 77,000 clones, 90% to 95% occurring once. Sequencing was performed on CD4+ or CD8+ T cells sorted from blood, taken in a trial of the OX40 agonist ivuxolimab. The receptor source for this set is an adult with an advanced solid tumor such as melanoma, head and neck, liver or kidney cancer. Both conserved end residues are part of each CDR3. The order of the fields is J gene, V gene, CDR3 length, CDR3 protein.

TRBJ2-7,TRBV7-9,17,CASSFGGSGISVQEQYF
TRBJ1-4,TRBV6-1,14,CASTPDRAREKLFF
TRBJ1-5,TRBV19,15,CASSIAGWGGQPQHF
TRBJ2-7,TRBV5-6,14,CASSLWGGSYEQYF
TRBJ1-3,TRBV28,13,CASSSGVGNTIYF
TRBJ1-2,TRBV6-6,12,CASSSTGYGYTF
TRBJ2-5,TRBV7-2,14,CASSLGGALETQYF
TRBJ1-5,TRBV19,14,CASSNRGTNQPQHF
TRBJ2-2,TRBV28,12,CASSFLAGELFF
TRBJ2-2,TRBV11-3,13,CASSLDYSGELFF
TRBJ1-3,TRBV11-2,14,CASKMGVTGNTIYF
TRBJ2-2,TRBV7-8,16,CASSLVVGGNTGELFF
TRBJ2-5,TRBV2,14,CASSKTRGQETQYF
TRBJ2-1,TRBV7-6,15,CASSPRSGRDNEQFF
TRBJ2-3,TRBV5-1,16,CASSKVAGGRTDTQYF
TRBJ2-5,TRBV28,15,CASSFGGGRQETQYF
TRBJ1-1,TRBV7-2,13,CASSFRMNTEAFF
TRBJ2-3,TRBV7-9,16,CASSLRGGAPADTQYF
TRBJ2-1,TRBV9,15,CASSLRTSGRGEQFF
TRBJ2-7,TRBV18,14,CASSPGGHSYEQYF
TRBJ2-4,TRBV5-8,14,CASSLTGSGNIQYF
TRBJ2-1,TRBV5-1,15,CASSLTTSSYNEQFF
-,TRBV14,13,CASSVDWSYEQYF
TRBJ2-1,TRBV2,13,CASRGTEYNEQFF
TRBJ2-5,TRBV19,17,CASSMGGLAGAVETQYF
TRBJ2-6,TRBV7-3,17,CASSLQASVYGANVLTF
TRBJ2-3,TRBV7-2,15,CASSLDPGPTDTQYF
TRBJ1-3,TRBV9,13,CASSVTDGNTIYF
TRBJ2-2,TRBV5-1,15,CASSLRDYQTGELFF
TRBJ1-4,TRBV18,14,CASSPLGVDEKLFF
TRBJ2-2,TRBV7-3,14,CASSKAPNTGELFF